This T cell receptor beta chain was recorded in a study of blood T cell repertoires in COVID-19. The CDR3 runs to 16 residues. V dropped 0 bases and J dropped 9; count of bases not matched to a gene: 10. CDR1 and CDR2 (germline): SGHNT, YYREEE (reference sequence). The protocol was immunoSEQ multiplex PCR, while the TCRdb copy is restricted to in-frame clones and leaves out a portion. The sample carries more than 95,000 clones, roughly 90% recorded once. The V gene is TRBV5-4, the J gene TRBJ2-1; TRBD2 matches at 9 bases. This TCR came from a woman older than 75 with acute or convalescent COVID-19. Material: peripheral blood. This CDR3 reads CASSLAFAGGRIEQFF. In nucleotides, the CDR3 is TGTGCCAGCAGCTTGGCCTTCGCGGGGGGGCGGATTGAGCAGTTCTTC. Looking up the rest from reference TRBV5-4 and TRBJ2-1 gives the full variable domain: ETGVTQSPTHLIKTRGQQVTLRCSSQSGHNTVSWYQQALGQGPQFIFQYYREEENGRGNFPPRFSGLQFPNYSSELNVNALELDDSALYLCASSLAFAGGRIEQFFGPGTRLTVL.